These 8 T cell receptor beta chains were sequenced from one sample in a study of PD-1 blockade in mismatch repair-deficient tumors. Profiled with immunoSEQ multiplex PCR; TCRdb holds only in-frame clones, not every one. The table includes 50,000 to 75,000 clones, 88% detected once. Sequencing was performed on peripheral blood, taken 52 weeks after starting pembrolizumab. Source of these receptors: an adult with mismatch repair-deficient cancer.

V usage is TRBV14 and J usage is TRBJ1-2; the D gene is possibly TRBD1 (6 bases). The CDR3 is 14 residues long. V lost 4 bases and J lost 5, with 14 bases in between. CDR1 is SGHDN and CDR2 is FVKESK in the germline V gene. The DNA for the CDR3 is TGTGCCAGCAGCCTACAGGGATCGGGGTATGGCTACACCTTC. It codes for CASSLQGSGYGYTF.

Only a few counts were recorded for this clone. This CDR3 is CASSISSVYEQYF. CDR3 DNA sequence: TGTGCCAGTAGTATCTCATCCGTCTACGAGCAGTACTTC. The chain combines TRBV19 with TRBJ2-7; D gene ambiguous. Germline lookup yields CDR1 LNHDA and CDR2 SQIVND (reference sequence). V dropped 3 bases and J dropped 3 bases, with 9 bases sitting between them. This CDR3 has 13 residues.

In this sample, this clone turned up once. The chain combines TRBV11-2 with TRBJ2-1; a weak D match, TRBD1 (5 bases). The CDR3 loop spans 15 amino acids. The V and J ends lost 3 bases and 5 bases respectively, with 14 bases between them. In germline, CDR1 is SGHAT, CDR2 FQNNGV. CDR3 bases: TGTGCCAGCAGCTTTTGGGTAAGGGGAAACAATGAGCAGTTCTTC. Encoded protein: CASSFWVRGNNEQFF.

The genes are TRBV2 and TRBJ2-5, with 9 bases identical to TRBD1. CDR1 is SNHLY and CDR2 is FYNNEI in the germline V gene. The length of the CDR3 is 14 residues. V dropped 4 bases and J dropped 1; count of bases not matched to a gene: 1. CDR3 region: CASSATGGQETQYF. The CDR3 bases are TGTGCCAGCAGTGCGACAGGGGGCCAAGAGACCCAGTACTTC.

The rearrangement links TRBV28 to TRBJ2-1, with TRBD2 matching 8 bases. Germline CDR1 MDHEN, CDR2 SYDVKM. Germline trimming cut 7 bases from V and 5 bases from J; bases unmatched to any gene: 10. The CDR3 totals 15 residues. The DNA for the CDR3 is TGTGCCAGCACCTTACTAGCGGAGGCTAACAATGAGCAGTTCTTC. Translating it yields CASTLLAEANNEQFF.

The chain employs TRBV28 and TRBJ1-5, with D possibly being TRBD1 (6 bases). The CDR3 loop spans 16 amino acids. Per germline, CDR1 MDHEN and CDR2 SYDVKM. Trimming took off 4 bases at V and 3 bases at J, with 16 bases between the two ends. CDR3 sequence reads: CASSYKGHWNNQPQHF. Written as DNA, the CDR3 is TGTGCCAGCAGTTACAAGGGACATTGGAACAATCAGCCCCAGCATTTT.

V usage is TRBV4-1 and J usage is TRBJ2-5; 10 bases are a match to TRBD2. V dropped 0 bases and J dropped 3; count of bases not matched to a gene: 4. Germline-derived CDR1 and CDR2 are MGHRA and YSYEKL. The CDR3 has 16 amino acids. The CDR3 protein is CASSQEDGTSEETQYF. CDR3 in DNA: TGCGCCAGCAGCCAAGAGGACGGGACTAGCGAAGAGACCCAGTACTTC.

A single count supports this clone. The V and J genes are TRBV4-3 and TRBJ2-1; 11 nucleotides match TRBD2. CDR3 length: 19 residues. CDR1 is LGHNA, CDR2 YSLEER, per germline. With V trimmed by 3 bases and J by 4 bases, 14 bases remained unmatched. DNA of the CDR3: TGCGCCAGCAGCCAGGGGAGGGGGACTAGCGGTCCCTTGTACAATGAGCAGTTCTTC. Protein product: CASSQGRGTSGPLYNEQFF.